This passage covers 20 T cell receptor beta chains from one sample sequenced in a study of vaccination and CD4 T cells after COVID-19. The Oncomine TCR Beta short-read assay sequenced DNA from cultured CD4+ T cells. From the PCR reads, TCRdb called clonotypes with MiXCR, one entry per CDR3 protein. This sample has about 15,000 distinct CDR3 sequences, with about 42% found just once. For these receptors, no antigen is known. Treatment denoted: roughly 10-day PBMC culture with coronavirus spike peptide pools or control peptides (ViraFEST assay). The specimen was cultured CD4+ T cells from blood. These receptors were obtained from a human donor with COVID-19.

There are a few counts of this clonotype. The chain combines TRBV24-1 with TRBJ2-7; a weak D match, TRBD1 (5 bases). The CDR3 totals 15 residues. The V gene lost 4 bases and the J gene lost 0 bases, with 12 bases spanning the gap. The germline V gene has CDR1 KGHDR and CDR2 SFDVKD. This chain's CDR3 is CATSDSDRTSYEQYF. CDR3 nucleotide sequence: TGTGCCACCAGTGACTCCGACAGAACCTCCTACGAGCAGTACTTC.

V gene TRBV10-3 combines with J gene TRBJ2-5; D possibly matches TRBD1 or TRBD2 (5 bases each). Germline V CDR1 and CDR2: ENHRY, SYGVKD. The CDR3 is made up of 15 amino acids. CDR3 bases: TGTGGGCGGAAAAAGAGGGGCCGAATACAAGAGACCCAGTACTTC. Its protein product is CGRKKRGRIQETQYF.

DNA of the CDR3: TGTGCCAGCAGCTTATCCGGGGGGAGCTCCTACGAGCAGTACTTC. Its translation: CASSLSGGSSYEQYF. This chain joins TRBV7-3 and TRBJ2-7; 7 bases are shared with TRBD2. This CDR3 has 15 amino acids. Germline CDR1 SGHTA, CDR2 FQGTGA. V shed 2 bases, J shed 0 bases, and the junction held 4 bases outside the gene matches. Variable domain in full (rest from reference TRBV7-3 and TRBJ2-7): GAGVSQTPSNKVTEKGKYVELRCDPISGHTALYWYRQSLGQGPEFLIYFQGTGAADDSGLPNDRFFAVRPEGSVSTLKIQRTERGDSAVYLCASSLSGGSSYEQYFGPGTRLTVT.

This clonotype was observed a few times. The chain has TRBV7-2 and TRBJ1-2; D is perhaps TRBD1 (6 bases). V was shortened by 1 base and J by 6 bases, with 6 bases between the two germline ends. Germline values: CDR1 SGHTA, CDR2 FQGNSA. The CDR3 covers 12 residues. CDR3 DNA sequence: TGTGCCAGCAGCTTAGAGGGGGATGGCTACACCTTC. Protein product: CASSLEGDGYTF.

The chain links TRBV6-4 to TRBJ2-3, with 8 bases identical to TRBD2. Germline V gene data show CDR1 as MRHNA and CDR2 as SNTAGT. J gave up 3 bases and V 4 bases, and 6 bases lay outside the gene matches. The CDR3 spans 15 residues. CDR3 residues: CASSAGGGGTDTQYF. The CDR3 region has the DNA TGTGCCAGCAGTGCCGGGGGGGGCGGGACAGATACGCAGTATTTT.

This chain links TRBV20-1 with TRBJ2-5, with a possible D match to TRBD2 (6 bases). Trimming took 5 bases from V and 2 from J, leaving 15 bases between them. The CDR3 consists of 14 residues. CDR1 and CDR2 from the germline V gene are DFQATT and SNEGSKA (reference sequence). CDR3 nucleotide sequence: TGCAGTGCTGTCGTAGGGGCGGGACAAGAGACCCAGTACTTC. Amino acids: CSAVVGAGQETQYF.

The J gene is TRBJ1-1, the V gene TRBV20-1, with TRBD1 matching over 7 bases. The V gene's germline CDR1 is DFQATT and CDR2 SNEGSKA (reference sequence). V shed 6 bases, J shed 4 bases, and the junction held 8 bases outside the gene matches. This CDR3 comprises 13 residues. DNA of the CDR3: TGCAGTGCGGCCACAGGGGATGGCACTGAAGCTTTCTTT. This sequence encodes CSAATGDGTEAFF.

The V gene is TRBV6-5, the J gene TRBJ2-7, with D tentatively TRBD1 or TRBD2 (5 bases each). Looked up from germline, CDR1 is MNHEY and CDR2 is SVGAGI. With 1 base removed from V and 3 bases from J, the gap between germline ends came to 13 bases. This CDR3 spans 15 amino acids. For the CDR3, the DNA is TGTGCCAGCAGTTACTTCAGGTTGAGGGGCTACGAGCAGTACTTC. This codes for CASSYFRLRGYEQYF.

This clonotype occurred a few times. The chain combines TRBV24-1 with TRBJ2-3, with TRBD1 identical over 7 bases. The J segment lost 3 bases and the V segment lost 5 bases, leaving 10 bases of the junction unmatched. The CDR3 contains 16 residues. CDR1 KGHDR and CDR2 SFDVKD come from the germline V gene. The CDR3 reads CATSVFATGKTDTQYF. The CDR3 DNA follows: TGTGCCACCAGTGTTTTTGCGACAGGGAAAACAGATACGCAGTATTTT.

V and J are TRBV6-5 and TRBJ1-1, with D hard to call. V was cut by 2 bases and J by 4 bases, with 5 bases left in between. Germline loops: CDR1 MNHEY, CDR2 SVGAGI. CDR3 length: 12 amino acids. The chain's CDR3 is CASSYRLTEAFF. CDR3 DNA: TGTGCCAGCAGTTACCGGCTCACTGAAGCTTTCTTT.

The chain employs TRBV20-1 and TRBJ2-7; 7 bases fit TRBD1. The trim removed 4 bases at V and 2 bases at J, leaving 5 bases unmatched. Per the germline V gene, CDR1 is DFQATT and CDR2 is SNEGSKA (reference sequence). The length of the CDR3 is 13 residues. The CDR3 nucleotides are TGCAGTGCTACGACAGGGCGTGCCTACGAGCAGTACTTC. Its protein is CSATTGRAYEQYF.

This clonotype was observed a few times. The rearrangement joins TRBV7-9 to TRBJ1-1, with D possibly being TRBD1 (5 bases). Trimming removed 1 base at V and 0 bases at J, with 9 bases between. CDR3 length: 15 residues. Germline assignment: CDR1 SEHNR and CDR2 FQNEAQ (reference sequence). Written as DNA, the CDR3 is TGTGCCAGCAGCTTAGTTGGACACCTGAACACTGAAGCTTTCTTT. Translating it yields CASSLVGHLNTEAFF.

V gene TRBV5-6 combines with J gene TRBJ1-1; TRBD1 matches at 7 bases. CDR1 is SGHDT, CDR2 YYEEEE, per germline. The CDR3 runs 13 residues. Trimming at V came to 4 bases and at J to 7 bases, leaving 7 bases not matched to a gene. The CDR3 loop reads CASSLGQMIEAFF. CDR3 bases: TGTGCCAGCAGCCTGGGACAGATGATTGAAGCTTTCTTT.

This clonotype showed up just a few times. CDR3 loop: CSARDPRGNTIYF. In DNA, the CDR3 is TGCAGTGCTAGAGATCCGAGAGGAAACACCATATATTTT. This sequence joins TRBV20-1 and TRBJ1-3, with D uncertain. This CDR3 has 13 residues. Germline-derived CDR1 and CDR2 are DFQATT and SNEGSKA (reference sequence). V lost 0 bases and J lost 4, with 7 bases in between.

The chain joins TRBV24-1 to TRBJ2-3; tentative D call: TRBD1 (6 bases). The CDR3 has 13 residues. In germline, CDR1 is KGHDR, CDR2 SFDVKD. V dropped 0 bases and J dropped 8 bases, with 8 bases sitting between them. The CDR3 DNA reads as TGTGCCACCAGTGATTTGGTACAGGGTACGCAGTATTTT. Translating it yields CATSDLVQGTQYF.

The CDR3: CASSIEGGNYGYTF. CDR3 DNA: TGTGCCAGTAGTATAGAGGGGGGGAACTATGGCTACACCTTC. The rearrangement joins TRBV19 to TRBJ1-2, with a tentative D call TRBD1 (5 bases). The germline V gene encodes CDR1 LNHDA and CDR2 SQIVND (reference sequence). V was trimmed by 0 bases and J by 2 bases, leaving 7 bases between them. The CDR3 totals 14 residues. The complete variable domain, with remaining parts taken from reference TRBV19 and TRBJ1-2, reads DGGITQSPKYLFRKEGQNVTLSCEQNLNHDAMYWYRQDPGQGLRLIYYSQIVNDFQKGDIAEGYSVSREKKESFPLTVTSAQKNPTAFYLCASSIEGGNYGYTFGSGTRLTVV.

Only a few counts were recorded for this clonotype. This chain uses TRBV27 with TRBJ2-4; D possibly matches TRBD1 or TRBD2 (7 bases each). V was cut by 5 bases and J by 0 bases, with 17 bases left in between. The length of the CDR3 is 17 residues. Germline V CDR1 and CDR2: MNHEY, SMNVEV (reference sequence). The CDR3 is CASSPQGTTLAKNIQYF. The CDR3 DNA follows: TGTGCCAGCAGTCCACAGGGGACTACTCTAGCCAAAAACATTCAGTACTTC.

The rearrangement uses TRBV20-1 and TRBJ2-3, with D tentatively TRBD1 (6 bases). V shed 1 base and J shed 1 base, with 9 bases lying between them. Germline CDR1 and CDR2: DFQATT and SNEGSKA (reference sequence). This CDR3 comprises 14 residues. This CDR3 is CSARGAGGTDTQYF. Here the CDR3 DNA reads TGCAGTGCTAGAGGGGCAGGGGGCACAGATACGCAGTATTTT.

This chain joins TRBV20-1 and TRBJ2-7; D is unclear. V shed 8 bases and J shed 0 bases, with 11 bases lying between them. The CDR3 totals 12 residues. Germline-derived CDR1 and CDR2 are DFQATT and SNEGSKA (reference sequence). The CDR3 nucleotides read TGCAGTCTAGGGCCGTCCTCCTACGAGCAGTACTTC. Its protein product is CSLGPSSYEQYF.

This clonotype occurred a few times. The chain combines TRBV11-2 with TRBJ2-3, with 11 positions matching TRBD2. CDR3 size: 17 residues. Per germline, CDR1 SGHAT and CDR2 FQNNGV. V lost 5 bases to trimming and J lost 2 bases; unmatched junction nucleotides: 9. This CDR3 is CASSLYLAGGNTDTQYF. The CDR3 DNA reads as TGTGCCAGCAGCCTATATCTAGCGGGGGGCAACACAGATACGCAGTATTTT.